The present T cell receptor (beta chain) was sequenced within a study of blood T cell repertoires in COVID-19. Study-wide background: The analysed material was cDNA or gDNA that came from T cells, B-cell-depleted T cells, or PBMCs.

This CDR3 is built from 15 residues. Trimming took 4 bases from V and 3 from J; bases not matched to a gene: 7. CDR1 SGHDT and CDR2 YYEEEE come from the germline V gene. The table lists this clone with a few counts. Profiling relied on immunoSEQ multiplex PCR, and the TCRdb table lists in-frame clones only, not all of them. This sample has some 200,000 clones, with roughly 86% found just once. The receptor's source is a man between 35 and 55 years old with active or convalescent COVID-19. The chain links TRBV5-6 to TRBJ2-7; TRBD1 matches 10 bases. Input material: peripheral blood. CDR3 protein: CASSGGTGDFYEQYF. The CDR3 DNA is TGTGCCAGCAGCGGGGGGACAGGGGATTTCTACGAGCAGTACTTC. The full variable domain, rest sourced from reference TRBV5-6 and TRBJ2-7, is DAGVTQSPTHLIKTRGQQVTLRCSPKSGHDTVSWYQQALGQGPQFIFQYYEEEERQRGNFPDRFSGHQFPNYSSELNVNALLLGDSALYLCASSGGTGDFYEQYFGPGTRLTVT.